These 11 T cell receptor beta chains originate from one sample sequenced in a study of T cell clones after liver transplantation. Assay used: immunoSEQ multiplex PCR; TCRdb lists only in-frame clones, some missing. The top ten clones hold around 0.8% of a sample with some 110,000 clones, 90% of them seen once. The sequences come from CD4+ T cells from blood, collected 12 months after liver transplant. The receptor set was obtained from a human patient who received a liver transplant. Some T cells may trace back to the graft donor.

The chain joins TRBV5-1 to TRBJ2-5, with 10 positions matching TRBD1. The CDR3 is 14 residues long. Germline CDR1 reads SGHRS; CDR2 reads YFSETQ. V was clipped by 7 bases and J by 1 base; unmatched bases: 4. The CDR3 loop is CASWTGGFQETQYF. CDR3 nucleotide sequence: TGCGCCAGCTGGACAGGGGGGTTCCAAGAGACCCAGTACTTC. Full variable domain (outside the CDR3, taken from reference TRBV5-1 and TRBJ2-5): KAGVTQTPRYLIKTRGQQVTLSCSPISGHRSVSWYQQTPGQGLQFLFEYFSETQRNKGNFPGRFSGRQFSNSRSEMNVSTLELGDSALYLCASWTGGFQETQYFGPGTRLLVL.

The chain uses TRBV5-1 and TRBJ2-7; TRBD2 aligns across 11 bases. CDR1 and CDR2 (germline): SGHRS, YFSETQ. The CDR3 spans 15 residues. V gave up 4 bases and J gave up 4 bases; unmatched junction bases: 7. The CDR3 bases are TGCGCCAGCAGCCAGGGGACTAGCGGTACTTACGAGCAGTACTTC. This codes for CASSQGTSGTYEQYF. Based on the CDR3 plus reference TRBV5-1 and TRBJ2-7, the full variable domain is KAGVTQTPRYLIKTRGQQVTLSCSPISGHRSVSWYQQTPGQGLQFLFEYFSETQRNKGNFPGRFSGRQFSNSRSEMNVSTLELGDSALYLCASSQGTSGTYEQYFGPGTRLTVT.

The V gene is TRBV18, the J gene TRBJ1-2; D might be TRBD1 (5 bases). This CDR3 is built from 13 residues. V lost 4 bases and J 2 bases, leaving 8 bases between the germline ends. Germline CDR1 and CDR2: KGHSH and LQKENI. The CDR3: CASSRGTNYGYTF. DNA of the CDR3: TGTGCCAGCTCACGTGGGACCAACTATGGCTACACCTTC.

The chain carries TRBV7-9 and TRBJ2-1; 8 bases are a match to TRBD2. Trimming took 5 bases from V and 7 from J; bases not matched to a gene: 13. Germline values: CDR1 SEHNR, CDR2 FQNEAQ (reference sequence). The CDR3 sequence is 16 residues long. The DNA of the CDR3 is TGTGCCAGCAGCCCCGGTGGGAGCGGGAGTTTTAATGAGCAGTTCTTC. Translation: CASSPGGSGSFNEQFF.

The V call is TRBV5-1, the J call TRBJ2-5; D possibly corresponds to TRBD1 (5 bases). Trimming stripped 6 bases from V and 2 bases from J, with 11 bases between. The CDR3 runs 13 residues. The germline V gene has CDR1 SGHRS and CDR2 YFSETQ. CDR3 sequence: CASKGVVQETQYF. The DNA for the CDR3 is TGCGCCAGCAAAGGGGTGGTACAAGAGACCCAGTACTTC. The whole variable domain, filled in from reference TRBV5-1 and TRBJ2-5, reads KAGVTQTPRYLIKTRGQQVTLSCSPISGHRSVSWYQQTPGQGLQFLFEYFSETQRNKGNFPGRFSGRQFSNSRSEMNVSTLELGDSALYLCASKGVVQETQYFGPGTRLLVL.

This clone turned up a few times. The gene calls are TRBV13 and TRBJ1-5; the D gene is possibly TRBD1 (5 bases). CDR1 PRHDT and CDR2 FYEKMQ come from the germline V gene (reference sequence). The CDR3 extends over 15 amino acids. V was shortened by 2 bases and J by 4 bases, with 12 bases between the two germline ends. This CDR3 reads CASSLRRGSNQPQHF. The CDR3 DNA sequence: TGTGCCAGCAGCTTAAGGCGGGGGTCAAATCAGCCCCAGCATTTT. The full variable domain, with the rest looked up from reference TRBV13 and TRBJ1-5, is AAGVIQSPRHLIKEKRETATLKCYPIPRHDTVYWYQQGPGQDPQFLISFYEKMQSDKGSIPDRFSAQQFSDYHSELNMSSLELGDSALYFCASSLRRGSNQPQHFGDGTRLSIL.

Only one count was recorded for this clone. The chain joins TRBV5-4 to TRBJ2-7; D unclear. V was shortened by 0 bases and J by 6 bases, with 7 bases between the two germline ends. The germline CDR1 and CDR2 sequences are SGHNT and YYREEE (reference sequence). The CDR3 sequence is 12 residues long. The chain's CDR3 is CASSLEMGEQYF. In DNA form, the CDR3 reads TGTGCCAGCAGCTTGGAGATGGGCGAGCAGTACTTC.

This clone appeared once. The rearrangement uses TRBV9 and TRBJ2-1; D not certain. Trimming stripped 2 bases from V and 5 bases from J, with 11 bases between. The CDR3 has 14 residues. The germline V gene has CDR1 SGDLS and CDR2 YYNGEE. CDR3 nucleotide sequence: TGTGCCAGCAGCGTTGACCGCCGCCACAATGAGCAGTTCTTC. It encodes CASSVDRRHNEQFF. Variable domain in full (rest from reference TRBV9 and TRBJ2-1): DSGVTQTPKHLITATGQRVTLRCSPRSGDLSVYWYQQSLDQGLQFLIQYYNGEERAKGNILERFSAQQFPDLHSELNLSSLELGDSALYFCASSVDRRHNEQFFGPGTRLTVL.

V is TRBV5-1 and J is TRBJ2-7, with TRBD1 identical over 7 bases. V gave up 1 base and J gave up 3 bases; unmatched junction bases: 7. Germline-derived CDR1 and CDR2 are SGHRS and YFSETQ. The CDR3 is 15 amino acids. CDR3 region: CASSLLVGGNYEQYF. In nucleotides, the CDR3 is TGCGCCAGCAGCTTGTTGGTAGGGGGCAACTACGAGCAGTACTTC.

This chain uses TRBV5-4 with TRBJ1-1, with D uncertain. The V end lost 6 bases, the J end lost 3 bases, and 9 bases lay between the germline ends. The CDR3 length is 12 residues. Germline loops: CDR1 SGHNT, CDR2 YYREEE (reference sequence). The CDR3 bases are TGTGCCAGCAACCCTCCGGACACTGAAGCTTTCTTT. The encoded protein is CASNPPDTEAFF.

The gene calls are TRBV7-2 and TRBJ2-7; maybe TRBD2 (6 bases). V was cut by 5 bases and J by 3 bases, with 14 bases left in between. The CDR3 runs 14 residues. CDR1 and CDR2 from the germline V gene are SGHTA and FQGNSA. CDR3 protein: CASSRDGSGYEQYF. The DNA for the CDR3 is TGTGCCAGCAGCAGGGACGGGAGCGGCTACGAGCAGTACTTC.